This TCR beta chain is from a study of early T cells in non-severe SARS-CoV-2 infection. Background on the study: Sequenced material consisted of bulk RNA (from unsorted whole blood), and chains were unpaired.

Overall study results and limits: Lookups in VDJdb leaned toward anti-spike CD8 responses and missed private and CD4 specificities.

Concerning this clonotype itself: Its antigen is not known.

Researchers tagged individual cDNA molecules with unique molecular identifiers. TCRdb used MiXCR to reprocess the 5' RACE reads, holding one entry per CDR3 protein. Counted here are 75,000 or so distinct CDR3 sequences, about 12% occurring once; the ten biggest clones make up 5% to 7.5%. This CDR3 has 14 amino acids. Trimming removed 7 bases from V and 3 bases from J; junction bases left unmatched: 6. Germline values: CDR1 SQVTM, CDR2 ANQGSEA. Sequenced input: whole blood. The clonotype originates from an adult who was a healthcare worker with PCR-confirmed SARS-CoV-2 infection or an uninfected control (not recorded which). The chain couples TRBV29-1 to TRBJ2-2; 9 positions agree with TRBD1. The CDR3 sequence: CSAPRDRDTGELFF. The CDR3 nucleotides read TGCAGCGCGCCCCGGGACAGGGACACCGGGGAGCTGTTTTTT.